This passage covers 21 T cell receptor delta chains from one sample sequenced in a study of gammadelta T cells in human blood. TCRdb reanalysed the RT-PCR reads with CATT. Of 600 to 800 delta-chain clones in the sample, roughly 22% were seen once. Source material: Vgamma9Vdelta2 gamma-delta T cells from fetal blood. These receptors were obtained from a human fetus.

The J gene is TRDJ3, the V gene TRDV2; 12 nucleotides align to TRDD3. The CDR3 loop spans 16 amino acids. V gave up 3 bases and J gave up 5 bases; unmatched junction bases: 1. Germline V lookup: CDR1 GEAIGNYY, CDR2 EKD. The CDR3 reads CACDYWGIRDTRQMFF. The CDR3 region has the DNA TGTGCCTGTGACTACTGGGGGATACGGGACACCCGACAGATGTTTTTC.

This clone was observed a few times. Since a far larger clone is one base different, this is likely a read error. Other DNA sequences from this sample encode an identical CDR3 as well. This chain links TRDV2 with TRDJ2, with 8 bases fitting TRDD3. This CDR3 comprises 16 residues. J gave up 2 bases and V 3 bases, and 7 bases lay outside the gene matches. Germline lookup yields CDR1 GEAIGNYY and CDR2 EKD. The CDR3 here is CACDLLGASLTAQLFF. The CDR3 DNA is TGTGCCTGTGACCTACTGGGGGCCTCCTTGACAGCACAACTCTTCTTT.

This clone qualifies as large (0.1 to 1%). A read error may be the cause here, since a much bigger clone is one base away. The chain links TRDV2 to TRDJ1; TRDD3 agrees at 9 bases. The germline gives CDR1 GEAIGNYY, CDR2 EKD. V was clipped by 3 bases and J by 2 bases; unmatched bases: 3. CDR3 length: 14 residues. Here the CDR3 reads CACDVLGETDKLIF. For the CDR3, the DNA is TGTGCCTGTGACGTACTGGGGGAAACCGATAAACTCATCTTT.

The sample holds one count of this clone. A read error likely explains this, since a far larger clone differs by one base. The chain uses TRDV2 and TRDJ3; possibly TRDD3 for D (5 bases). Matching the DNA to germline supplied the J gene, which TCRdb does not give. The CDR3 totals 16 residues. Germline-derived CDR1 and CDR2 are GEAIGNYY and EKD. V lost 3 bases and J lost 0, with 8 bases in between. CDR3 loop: CACDLGISWDTRQMFF. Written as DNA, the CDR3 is TGTGCCTGTGACCTGGGAATCTCCTGGGACACCCGACAGATGTTTTTC.

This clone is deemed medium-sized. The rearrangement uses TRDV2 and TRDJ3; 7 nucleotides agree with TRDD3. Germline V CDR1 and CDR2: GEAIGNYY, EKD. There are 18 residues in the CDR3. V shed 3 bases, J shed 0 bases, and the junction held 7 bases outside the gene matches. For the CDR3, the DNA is TGTGCCTGTGACTGGGGGACTCCACACTCCTGGGACACCCGACAGATGTTTTTC. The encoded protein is CACDWGTPHSWDTRQMFF.

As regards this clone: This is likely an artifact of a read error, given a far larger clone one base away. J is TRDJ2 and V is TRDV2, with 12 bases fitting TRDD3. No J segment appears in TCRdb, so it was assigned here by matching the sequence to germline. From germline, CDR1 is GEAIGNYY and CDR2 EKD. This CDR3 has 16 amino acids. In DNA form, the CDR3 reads TGTGCCTGTGACGTACTGGGGGATACTTTGGCAGCACAACTCTTCTTT. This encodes CACDVLGDTLAAQLFF.

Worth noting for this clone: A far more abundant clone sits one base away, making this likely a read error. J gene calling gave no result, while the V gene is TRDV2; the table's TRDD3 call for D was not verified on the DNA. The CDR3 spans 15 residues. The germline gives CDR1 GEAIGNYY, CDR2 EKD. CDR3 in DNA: TGTGCCTGTGACACCTGGGGGACTTTGACAGCACAACCCTTCTTT. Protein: CACDTWGTLTAQPFF.

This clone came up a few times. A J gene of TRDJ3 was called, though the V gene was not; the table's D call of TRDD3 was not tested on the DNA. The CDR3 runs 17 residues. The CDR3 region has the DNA TGTGCCTGTGACACTACTGGGGGATCCTGGGACACCCGACAGATGTTTTTC. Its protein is CACDTTGGSWDTRQMFF.

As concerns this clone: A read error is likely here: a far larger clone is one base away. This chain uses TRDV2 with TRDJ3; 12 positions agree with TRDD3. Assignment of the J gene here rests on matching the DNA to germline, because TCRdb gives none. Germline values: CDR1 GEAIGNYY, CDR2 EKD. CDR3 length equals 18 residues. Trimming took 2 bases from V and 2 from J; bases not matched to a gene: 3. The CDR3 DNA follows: TGTGCCTGTGACATACTGGGGGATACAACCTGGGACACCCGACAGATGTTTTTC. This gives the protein CACDILGDTTWDTRQMFF.

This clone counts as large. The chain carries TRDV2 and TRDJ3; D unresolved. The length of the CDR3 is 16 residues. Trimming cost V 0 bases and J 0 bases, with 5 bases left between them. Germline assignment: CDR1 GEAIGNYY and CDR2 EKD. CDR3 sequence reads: CACDTPSSWDTRQMFF. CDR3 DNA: TGTGCCTGTGACACCCCAAGCTCCTGGGACACCCGACAGATGTTTTTC.

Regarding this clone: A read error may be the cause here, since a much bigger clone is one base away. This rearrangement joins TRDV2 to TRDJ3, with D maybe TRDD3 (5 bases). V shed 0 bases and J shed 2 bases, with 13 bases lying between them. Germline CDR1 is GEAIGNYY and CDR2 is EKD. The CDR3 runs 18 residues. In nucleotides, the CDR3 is TGTGCCTGTGACACCCTACTGGTGGACACCTGGGACACCCGACAGATGTTTTTC. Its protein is CACDTLLVDTWDTRQMFF.

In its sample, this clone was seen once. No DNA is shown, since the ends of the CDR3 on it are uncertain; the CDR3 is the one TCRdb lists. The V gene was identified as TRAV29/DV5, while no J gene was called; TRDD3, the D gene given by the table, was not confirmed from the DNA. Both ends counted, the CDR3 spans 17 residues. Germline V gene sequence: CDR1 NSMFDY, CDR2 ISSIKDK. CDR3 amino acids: CASVQQGGYWDTRQMFF.

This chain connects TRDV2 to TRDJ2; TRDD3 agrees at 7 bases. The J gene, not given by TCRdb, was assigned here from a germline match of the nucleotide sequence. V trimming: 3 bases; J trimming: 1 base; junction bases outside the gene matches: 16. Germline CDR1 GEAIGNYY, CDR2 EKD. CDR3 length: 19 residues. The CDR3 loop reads CACDPVYGGRGLLTAQLFF. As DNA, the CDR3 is TGTGCCTGTGACCCCGTTTATGGGGGACGGGGGCTTTTGACAGCACAACTCTTCTTT.

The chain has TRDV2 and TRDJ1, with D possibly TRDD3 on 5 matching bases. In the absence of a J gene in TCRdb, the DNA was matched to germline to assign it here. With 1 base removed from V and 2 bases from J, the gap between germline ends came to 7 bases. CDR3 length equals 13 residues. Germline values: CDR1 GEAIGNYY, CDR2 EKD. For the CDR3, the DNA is TGTGCCTGTGACACTTGGGATACCGATAAACTCATCTTT. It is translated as CACDTWDTDKLIF.

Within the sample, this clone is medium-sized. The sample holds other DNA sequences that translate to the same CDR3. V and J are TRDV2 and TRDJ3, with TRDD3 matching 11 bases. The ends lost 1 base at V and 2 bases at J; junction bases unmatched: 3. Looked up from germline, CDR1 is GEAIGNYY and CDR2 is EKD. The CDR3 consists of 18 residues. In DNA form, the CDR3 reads TGTGCCTGTGACACTGGGGGATACGGCGCCTGGGACACCCGACAGATGTTTTTC. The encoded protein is CACDTGGYGAWDTRQMFF.

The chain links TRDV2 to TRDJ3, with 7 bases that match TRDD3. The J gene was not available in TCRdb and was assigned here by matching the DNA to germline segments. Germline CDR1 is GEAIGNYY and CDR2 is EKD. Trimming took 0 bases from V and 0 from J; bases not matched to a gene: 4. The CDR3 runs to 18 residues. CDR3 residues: CACDTWGTSSWDTRQMFF. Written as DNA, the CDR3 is TGTGCCTGTGACACCTGGGGGACCAGCTCCTGGGACACCCGACAGATGTTTTTC.

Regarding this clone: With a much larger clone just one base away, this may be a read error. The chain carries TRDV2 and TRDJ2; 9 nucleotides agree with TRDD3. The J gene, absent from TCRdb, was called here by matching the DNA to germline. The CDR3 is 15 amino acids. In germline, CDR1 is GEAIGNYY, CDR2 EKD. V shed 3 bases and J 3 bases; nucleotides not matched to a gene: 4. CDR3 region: CACDGMGDMTAQLFF. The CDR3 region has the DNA TGTGCCTGTGACGGCATGGGGGATATGACAGCACAACTCTTCTTT.

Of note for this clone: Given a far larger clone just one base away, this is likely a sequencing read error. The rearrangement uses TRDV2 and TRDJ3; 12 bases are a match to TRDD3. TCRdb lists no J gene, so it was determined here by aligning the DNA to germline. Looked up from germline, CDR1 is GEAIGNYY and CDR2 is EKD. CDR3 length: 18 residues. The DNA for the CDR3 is TGTGCCTGTGACATACTGGGGGATACCTCCTGGGACATCCGACAGATGTTTTTC. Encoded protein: CACDILGDTSWDIRQMFF.

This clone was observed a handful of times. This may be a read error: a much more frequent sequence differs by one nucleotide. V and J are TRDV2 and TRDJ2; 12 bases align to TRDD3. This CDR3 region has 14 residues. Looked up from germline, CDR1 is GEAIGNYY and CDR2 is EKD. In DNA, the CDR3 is TGTGCCTGTGATGTACTGGGGGATACAGCACAACACTTCTTT. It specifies CACDVLGDTAQHFF.

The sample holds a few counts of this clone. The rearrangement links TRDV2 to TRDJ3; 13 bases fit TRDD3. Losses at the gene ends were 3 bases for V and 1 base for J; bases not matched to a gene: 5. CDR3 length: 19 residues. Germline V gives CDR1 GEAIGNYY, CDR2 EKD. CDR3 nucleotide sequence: TGTGCCTGTGACTCCGTACTGGGGGATACGTCCTGGGACACCCGACAGATGTTTTTC. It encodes CACDSVLGDTSWDTRQMFF.

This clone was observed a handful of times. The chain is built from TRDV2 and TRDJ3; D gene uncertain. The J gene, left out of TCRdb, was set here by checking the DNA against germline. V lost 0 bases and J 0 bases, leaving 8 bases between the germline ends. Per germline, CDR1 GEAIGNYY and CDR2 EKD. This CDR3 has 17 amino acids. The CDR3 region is CACDTPGPSWDTRQMFF. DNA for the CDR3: TGTGCCTGTGACACCCCGGGACCCTCCTGGGACACCCGACAGATGTTTTTC.